This T cell receptor (beta chain) was profiled in a study of blood T cell repertoires in COVID-19 (dated by TCRdb to about 2020). In the study overall: Collaborator samples came from the United States, Italy and Spain and covered acute and convalescent phases of COVID-19. The repertoires were released in a freely available public database meant as a resource for research on the immune response to SARS-CoV-2. A de-identified subject ID, COVID-19 status, age in years and sex were almost always included in the sample metadata. The samples were drawn from two sources: the first 160 participants of the ongoing ImmuneRACE study, and 1,000 to 1,500 subjects contributed by 6 global collaborators. Where HLA class I and class II types were available, the types were taken from metadata supplied by the sample provider, not from assay-based typing. Subjects who had been exposed to COVID-19, were actively infected with it, or had recovered from it provided the deeply sampled blood TCRbeta repertoires that made up the dataset. The material from the prospective study consisted of cDNA or gDNA derived from T cells, B-cell-depleted T cells, or PBMCs. Study-wide conclusions, independent of this receptor: How much clinical and demographic metadata was included differed by source and by participant, and the metadata was provided uncurated.

On this clone itself: Its binding antigen is unknown. It has no much larger one-base neighbor in the sample; base qualities were not kept.

TCRbeta CDR3 regions were amplified from genomic DNA using the immunoSEQ Assay, a bias-controlled multiplex PCR. The original pipeline was this. Within the assay, amplification of reference gene primers was used to estimate how many nucleated cells each sample contained. Sequence reads were collapsed and filtered to measure the absolute abundance of every unique TCRbeta CDR3 rearrangement. Productive Simpson clonality was computed per sample as the square root of Simpson's diversity index over productive rearrangements. TCRdb holds this immuneACCESS table with in-frame rearrangements only. Some clones are missing; in checked studies, unresolved V genes explain under half, and the rest has no known cause. V, J and clone size derive from that table, while D and trimming were established from the DNA sequence. Here the sample has roughly 240,000 clones; roughly 86% occur a single time. The biggest ten clones account for about 2.1% of the sample.

In the prospective study, participants were roughly 18 to 100 years old, resided in fewer than 25 geographic areas of the United States, and were enrolled through a virtual design. In the prospective study, participants were assigned to cohorts based on the clinical history participants reported in a screening survey and a study questionnaire. Recovered participants in ImmuneRACE Cohort 3 were defined as having two consecutive negative NP/OP PCR tests, clearance from a healthcare professional, or resolution of symptoms. In the prospective study, mobile phlebotomists collected whole blood, serum and a nasopharyngeal or oropharyngeal swab from each participant. Additional blood draws and questionnaires over an approximately two-month period could optionally be provided by prospective study participants. Before DNA extraction, prospective study blood samples were shipped either frozen or at room temperature.

V is cut by 3 bases and J by 1 base, and the space between the germline ends is 16 bases. The germline V gene gives CDR1 as MDHEN and CDR2 as SYDVKM. The CDR3 contains 17 residues, cysteine and phenylalanine counted. The sequence is cut down to CDR3 DNA, 51 bases in frame from base 1. This chain joins TRBV28 to TRBJ1-5, with no reliable assignment of the D segment. This sequence was found in a woman aged 45-65 years who had recovered from COVID-19. The sequenced material came from PBMCs or T cells enriched from blood (not recorded which). This receptor carries the CDR3 CASSFRSGRRSNQPQHF. In nucleotide form, the sequence is TGTGCCAGCAGTTTTAGATCGGGCAGGAGGAGCAATCAGCCCCAGCATTTT.